Shown below are 25 T cell receptor beta chains from a single sample sequenced in a study of blood T cells in healthy people across ages. Alongside a J-beta primer mix, a sample-barcoded 5' primer served in a second PCR lasting about 7 to 11 cycles. TCRdb re-called the 5' RACE reads with MiXCR, one entry per CDR3 protein. Of 1,100,000 or so distinct CDR3 sequences in the sample, around 43% were seen once. The sequencing sample was made of blood. The receptors were gathered from an older woman in good health.

This clonotype was recorded only once. The chain couples TRBV6-5 to TRBJ2-3, with D possibly being TRBD1 (5 bases). Germline CDR1 is MNHEY and CDR2 is SVGAGI. V lost 9 bases to trimming and J lost 6 bases, with 19 bases between them. The CDR3 is 14 residues long. Here the CDR3 reads CASATSLQGDTQYF. DNA of the CDR3: TGTGCCAGTGCGACATCCCTCCAGGGCGATACGCAGTATTTT.

This chain links TRBV7-9 with TRBJ2-3; 7 nucleotides match TRBD2. The V segment lost 2 bases and the J segment 9 bases; nucleotides outside the gene matches: 11. The length of the CDR3 is 15 residues. Per germline, CDR1 SEHNR and CDR2 FQNEAQ (reference sequence). The DNA of the CDR3 is TGTGCCAGCAGCTTAACGGGAGGAACTAGGGAGACGCAGTATTTT. This gives the protein CASSLTGGTRETQYF.

The chain carries TRBV5-1 and TRBJ2-5; tentative D call: TRBD2 (6 bases). Between the trimmed V and J ends, which lost 3 bases and 13 bases, there was a span of 19 bases. This CDR3 is built from 13 residues. Germline V CDR1 and CDR2: SGHRS, YFSETQ. This chain's CDR3 is CASSWGDGRERYF. CDR3 bases: TGCGCCAGCAGCTGGGGGGACGGTCGTGAGCGGTACTTC.

The J gene is TRBJ2-5, the V gene TRBV20-1; tentatively, D is TRBD1 (6 bases). The J call is doubtful: the DNA matches TRBJ2-7 better. This CDR3 has 12 residues. Germline CDR1 DFQATT, CDR2 SNEGSKA (reference sequence). For the CDR3, the DNA is TGCAGTGCTACACAGGGAATATACGAGCAGTACTTC. The encoded protein is CSATQGIYEQYF.

This clonotype was counted between two and nine times. The CDR3 spells CSAVQETYNEQFF. The CDR3, as DNA: TGCAGTGCTGTACAGGAGACCTACAATGAGCAGTTCTTC. The chain uses TRBV20-1 and TRBJ2-1; a weak D match, TRBD1 (5 bases). CDR1 and CDR2 (germline): DFQATT, SNEGSKA (reference sequence). CDR3 length: 13 amino acids. The germline V and J ends were trimmed by 5 bases and 2 bases, with 10 bases remaining between them.

The chain is built from TRBV6-1 and TRBJ1-5; a weak D match, TRBD1 (5 bases). The germline V gene encodes CDR1 MNHNS and CDR2 SASEGT. There are 14 residues in the CDR3. The V gene lost 8 bases and the J gene lost 6 bases, with 17 bases spanning the gap. The CDR3 nucleotides read TGTGCCAGCGAGGGGCAGGGAAACGGTCAGCCCCAGCATTTT. It encodes CASEGQGNGQPQHF.

This clonotype was seen only a few times. This may stem from a read error, because a much larger clone lies one nucleotide away. The chain is built from TRBV27 and TRBJ2-7, with D unclear. There are 11 residues in the CDR3. V was pared by 5 bases and J by 6 bases, with 8 bases between. From germline, CDR1 is MNHEY and CDR2 SMNVEV (reference sequence). This chain's CDR3 is CASSTPFEQYF. CDR3 bases: TGTGCCAGCAGTACCCCCTTCGAGCAGTACTTC.

The chain has TRBV12-3 or TRBV12-4 and TRBJ2-1; unclear D gene. The V and J ends lost 5 bases and 0 bases respectively, with 8 bases between them. The CDR3 totals 14 residues. CDR3 nucleotide sequence: TGTGCCAGCAGTAGTCAGAGCTCCTACAATGAGCAGTTCTTC. Translation gives CASSSQSSYNEQFF.

V and J are TRBV29-1 and TRBJ2-5; 10 bases align to TRBD2. Germline CDR1 and CDR2: SQVTM and ANQGSEA. The CDR3 is 15 amino acids. V was pared by 4 bases and J by 5 bases, with 10 bases of the junction left unmatched. The CDR3: CSVGQLAGGRETQYF. The DNA for the CDR3 is TGCAGCGTTGGCCAGTTAGCGGGAGGCCGGGAGACCCAGTACTTC.

The rearrangement links TRBV19 to TRBJ2-4; the D call may be TRBD1 or TRBD2 (5 bases each). The end of the DNA aligns better with TRBJ2-7, so the J call may be wrong. The CDR3 covers 12 residues. The germline CDR1 and CDR2 sequences are LNHDA and SQIVND (reference sequence). CDR3 sequence (DNA): TGTGCCAGTAGTATGAGGGGTTACGAGCAGTACTTC. The encoded protein is CASSMRGYEQYF.

The CDR3 here is CASSSEEETQYF. CDR3 DNA: TGTGCCAGCAGCTCCGAAGAGGAGACCCAGTACTTC. The chain joins TRBV9 to TRBJ2-5; D is uncertain. Trimming removed 4 bases from V and 5 bases from J, with 9 bases in between. The CDR3 has 12 residues. CDR1 is SGDLS, CDR2 YYNGEE, per germline.

This clonotype was seen a single time. This chain uses TRBV20-1 with TRBJ2-1; D unclear. V was trimmed by 3 bases and J by 10 bases, leaving 19 bases between them. CDR3 length: 14 amino acids. Germline loops: CDR1 DFQATT, CDR2 SNEGSKA (reference sequence). CDR3 nucleotides: TGCAGTGCTAGGTCCCGACGCCGGGCACAAGAGCAGTTCTTC. Amino acids: CSARSRRRAQEQFF.

This clonotype has a single count. The gene calls are TRBV9 and TRBJ2-1; TRBD2 agrees at 10 bases. Germline values: CDR1 SGDLS, CDR2 YYNGEE. The CDR3 spans 13 residues. CDR3 amino acids: CVCSGREYNEQFF. The DNA of the CDR3 is TGTGTCTGCAGCGGGAGGGAGTACAATGAGCAGTTCTTC.

The chain uses TRBV7-9 and TRBJ2-5; D could derive from TRBD1 or TRBD2 (6 bases each). The DNA end lines up better with TRBJ2-1; the J call may be wrong. The CDR3 is made up of 15 amino acids. Germline CDR1 is SEHNR and CDR2 is FQNEAQ (reference sequence). The CDR3 reads CASSPGVGGRETQFF. CDR3 DNA sequence: TGTGCCAGCAGCCCTGGAGTGGGGGGCCGGGAGACCCAGTTCTTC.

This clonotype was counted a few times. This chain joins TRBV6-6 and TRBJ1-2; D gene unclear. V was trimmed by 8 bases and J by 6 bases, leaving 22 bases between them. Germline CDR1 MNHNY, CDR2 SVGAGI (reference sequence). The CDR3 is 15 amino acids. Here the CDR3 DNA reads TGTGCCAGCCAACCGGGCGGGCGAGCTAGGGATGGCTACACCTTC. Residues: CASQPGGRARDGYTF.

This rearrangement joins TRBV28 to TRBJ2-5, with TRBD2 identical over 8 bases. V dropped 6 bases and J dropped 1; count of bases not matched to a gene: 7. The CDR3 loop spans 15 amino acids. The germline V gene encodes CDR1 MDHEN and CDR2 SYDVKM. The CDR3 coding sequence is TGTGCCAGCAGGGGCGGGAGGTTCCCCCAAGAGACCCAGTACTTC. Its translation: CASRGGRFPQETQYF.

This chain connects TRBV7-3 to TRBJ1-5; D ambiguous. The CDR3 has 13 residues. Germline V CDR1 and CDR2: SGHTA, FQGTGA. V was trimmed by 5 bases and J by 5 bases, leaving 10 bases between them. The CDR3 sequence: CASSVWRDQPQHF. The DNA of the CDR3 is TGTGCCAGCAGCGTATGGAGGGATCAGCCCCAGCATTTT. The whole variable domain, filled in from reference TRBV7-3 and TRBJ1-5, reads GAGVSQTPSNKVTEKGKYVELRCDPISGHTALYWYRQSLGQGPEFLIYFQGTGAADDSGLPNDRFFAVRPEGSVSTLKIQRTERGDSAVYLCASSVWRDQPQHFGDGTRLSIL.

The chain couples TRBV27 to TRBJ2-1; 7 bases fit TRBD1. Judging by the DNA end, TRBJ2-7 fits better; the J call may be wrong. CDR3 length equals 12 residues. Germline V CDR1 and CDR2: MNHEY, SMNVEV (reference sequence). CDR3 loop: CASRPLRGEQYF. CDR3 sequence (DNA): TGTGCCAGCAGGCCTCTCAGGGGGGAGCAGTACTTC.

V gene TRBV4-2 combines with J gene TRBJ2-7; weak D call: TRBD2 (6 bases). CDR1 is LGHNA, CDR2 YNFKEQ, per germline. This CDR3 has 17 residues. Trimming removed 0 bases from V and 1 base from J, with 16 bases in between. Here the CDR3 reads CASSQEGGVAASYEQYF. CDR3 bases: TGTGCCAGCAGCCAAGAAGGAGGGGTAGCGGCATCCTACGAGCAGTACTTC.

This clonotype turned up a few times. The DNA for the CDR3 is TGTGCCAGCAGCCAAGAGCCGGGGCGGGGAGAAAAACTGTTTTTT. Translation: CASSQEPGRGEKLFF. This chain uses TRBV4-2 with TRBJ1-4; TRBD1 is a possible D gene (5 bases). Germline V gene data show CDR1 as LGHNA and CDR2 as YNFKEQ. Between the trimmed V and J ends, which lost 0 bases and 8 bases, there was a span of 13 bases. The CDR3 is 15 residues long.

J is TRBJ1-6 and V is TRBV20-1; D perhaps matches TRBD1 (5 bases). Trimming took 5 bases from V and 3 from J, leaving 14 bases between them. The CDR3 loop spans 15 amino acids. The germline V gene has CDR1 DFQATT and CDR2 SNEGSKA (reference sequence). As DNA, the CDR3 is TGCAGTGCTTTTAAAGGGGTATACTATAATTCACCCCTCCACTTT. Translation: CSAFKGVYYNSPLHF.

This clonotype has at least ten counts. The gene calls are TRBV24-1 and TRBJ2-7; D is possibly TRBD1 or TRBD2 (5 bases each). The CDR3 is 11 residues long. CDR1 and CDR2 (germline): KGHDR, SFDVKD. Between the trimmed V and J ends, which lost 10 bases and 5 bases, there was a span of 11 bases. CDR3 amino acids: CATGLGDEQYF. CDR3 bases: TGTGCCACGGGATTGGGGGACGAGCAGTACTTC.

Only a few counts were recorded for this clonotype. The CDR3 sequence is CASSPPDGPEKLFF. DNA of the CDR3: TGTGCCAGCTCACCACCCGACGGACCTGAAAAACTGTTTTTT. The rearrangement joins TRBV18 to TRBJ1-4; D gene unclear. Germline CDR1 is KGHSH and CDR2 is LQKENI. The CDR3 consists of 14 residues. Trimming cost V 0 bases and J 7 bases, with 9 bases left between them.

V is TRBV7-8 and J is TRBJ2-5, with D unresolved. The CDR3 is 15 residues long. From germline, CDR1 is SGHVS and CDR2 FQNEAQ. The V gene lost 0 bases and the J gene lost 2 bases, with 10 bases spanning the gap. This chain's CDR3 is CASSLASALQETQYF. For the CDR3, the DNA is TGTGCCAGCAGCTTAGCGTCGGCTTTACAAGAGACCCAGTACTTC.

This clonotype was counted between two and nine times. The chain employs TRBV20-1 and TRBJ2-7; D not resolved. V was shortened by 3 bases and J by 2 bases, with 14 bases between the two germline ends. From germline, CDR1 is DFQATT and CDR2 SNEGSKA (reference sequence). The CDR3 totals 14 residues. The CDR3 spells CSASKFRTTYEQYF. The CDR3 bases are TGCAGTGCTAGCAAATTCAGGACCACCTACGAGCAGTACTTC.